The TCR beta chain under discussion was sequenced for a study of T cells in Graves' hyperthyroidism and ophthalmopathy. This clonotype was seen repeatedly, ten times or more. The antigen is unknown. Researchers took RNA transcripts and amplified the TCR beta CDR3 regions from them. First-round RT-PCR of the TCR CDR3 relied on the HTBI primer set. TCRdb used MiXCR to reprocess the multiplex PCR reads, holding one entry per CDR3 protein. The table shows 600,000 to 700,000 distinct CDR3 sequences, with just under 45% occurring only once. Those patients with uncontrolled infection, other autoimmune disease, pregnancy or lactation were excluded. Each diagnosis drew on symptoms, thyroxine, TRAb, thyroid ultrasound and orbital computed tomography findings. Regarding the study as a whole: Blood held most thyroid clonotypes expanded above 0.001 frequency.

Germline CDR1 and CDR2: LNHNV and YYDKDF (reference sequence). V was pared by 4 bases and J by 2 bases, with 18 bases of the junction left unmatched. The CDR3 sequence is 19 residues long. The sample comprised peripheral blood or thyroid tissue (not recorded which). The V gene is TRBV15, the J gene TRBJ2-7, with TRBD2 matching 9 bases. This TCR came from an adult man with Graves' disease, either hyperthyroidism or ophthalmopathy (not recorded which). The CDR3 loop reads CATSTLPRTSERLTYEQYF. The CDR3 DNA follows: TGTGCCACCAGCACCCTGCCACGGACTAGCGAGAGACTCACCTACGAGCAGTACTTC. The variable domain in full, completed from reference TRBV15 and TRBJ2-7, reads DAMVIQNPRYQVTQFGKPVTLSCSQTLNHNVMYWYQQKSSQAPKLLFHYYDKDFNNEADTPDNFQSRRPNTSFCFLDIRSPGLGDTAMYLCATSTLPRTSERLTYEQYFGPGTRLTVT.